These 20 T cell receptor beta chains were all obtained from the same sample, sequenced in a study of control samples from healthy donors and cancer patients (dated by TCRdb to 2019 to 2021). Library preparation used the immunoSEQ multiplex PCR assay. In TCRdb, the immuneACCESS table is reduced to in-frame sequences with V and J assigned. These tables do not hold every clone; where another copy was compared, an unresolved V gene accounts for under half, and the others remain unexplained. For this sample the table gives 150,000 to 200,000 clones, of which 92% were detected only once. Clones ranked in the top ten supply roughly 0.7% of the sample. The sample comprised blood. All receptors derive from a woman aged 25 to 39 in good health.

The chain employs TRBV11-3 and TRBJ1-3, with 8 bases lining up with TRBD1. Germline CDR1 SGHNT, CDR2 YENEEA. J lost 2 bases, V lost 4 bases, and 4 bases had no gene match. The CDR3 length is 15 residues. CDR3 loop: CASSSGQGAGNTIYF. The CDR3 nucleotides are TGTGCCAGCAGCTCCGGACAGGGAGCTGGAAACACCATATATTTT.

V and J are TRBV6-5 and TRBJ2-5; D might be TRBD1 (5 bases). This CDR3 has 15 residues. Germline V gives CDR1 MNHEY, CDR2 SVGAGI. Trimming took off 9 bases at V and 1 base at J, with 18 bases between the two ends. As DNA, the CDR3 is TGTGCCAGTCATAATGGGGCAGGGCGCCAAGAGACCCAGTACTTC. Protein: CASHNGAGRQETQYF.

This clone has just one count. Here the CDR3 reads CSGGQRETQYF. The CDR3 DNA reads TGCAGCGGGGGACAGCGAGAGACCCAGTACTTC. The genes are TRBV29-1 and TRBJ2-5, with 7 bases that match TRBD1. This CDR3 comprises 11 residues. The V and J ends lost 7 bases and 4 bases, in that order; junction bases with no gene match: 3. The germline CDR1 and CDR2 sequences are SQVTM and ANQGSEA.

As DNA, the CDR3 is TGTGCCAGCAGTTTATCAGGGGCTGAAGCTTTCTTT. Translation: CASSLSGAEAFF. This sequence joins TRBV28 and TRBJ1-1; weak D call: TRBD1 (6 bases). The V and J ends lost 1 base and 6 bases respectively, with 6 bases between them. CDR3 length equals 12 residues. Per the germline V gene, CDR1 is MDHEN and CDR2 is SYDVKM.

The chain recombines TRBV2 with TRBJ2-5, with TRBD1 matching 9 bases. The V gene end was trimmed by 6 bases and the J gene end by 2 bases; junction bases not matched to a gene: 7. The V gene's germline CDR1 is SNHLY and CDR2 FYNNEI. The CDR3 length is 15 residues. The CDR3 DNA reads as TGTGCCAGCAGGGATACCGGGACAGGGCAAGAGACCCAGTACTTC. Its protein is CASRDTGTGQETQYF.

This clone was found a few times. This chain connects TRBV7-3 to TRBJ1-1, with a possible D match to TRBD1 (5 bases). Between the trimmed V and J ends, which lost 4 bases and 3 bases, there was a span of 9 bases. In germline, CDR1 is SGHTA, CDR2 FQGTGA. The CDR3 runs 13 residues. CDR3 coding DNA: TGTGCCAGCAGCTCAGGGAAGGACACTGAAGCTTTCTTT. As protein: CASSSGKDTEAFF. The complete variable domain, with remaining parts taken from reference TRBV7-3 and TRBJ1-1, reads GAGVSQTPSNKVTEKGKYVELRCDPISGHTALYWYRQSLGQGPEFLIYFQGTGAADDSGLPNDRFFAVRPEGSVSTLKIQRTERGDSAVYLCASSSGKDTEAFFGQGTRLTVV.

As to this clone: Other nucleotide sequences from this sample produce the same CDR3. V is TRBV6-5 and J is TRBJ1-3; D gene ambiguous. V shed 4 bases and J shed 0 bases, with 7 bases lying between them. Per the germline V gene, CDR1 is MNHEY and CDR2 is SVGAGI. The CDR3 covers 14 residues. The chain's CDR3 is CASSSGGSGNTIYF. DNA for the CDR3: TGTGCCAGCAGTTCGGGCGGCTCTGGAAACACCATATATTTT.

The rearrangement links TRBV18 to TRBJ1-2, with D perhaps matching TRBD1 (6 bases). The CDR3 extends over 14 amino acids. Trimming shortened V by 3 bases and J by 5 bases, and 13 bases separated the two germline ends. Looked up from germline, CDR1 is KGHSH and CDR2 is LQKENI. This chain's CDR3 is CASSPQDSPYGYTF. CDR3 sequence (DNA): TGTGCCAGCTCACCCCAGGACAGCCCTTATGGCTACACCTTC.

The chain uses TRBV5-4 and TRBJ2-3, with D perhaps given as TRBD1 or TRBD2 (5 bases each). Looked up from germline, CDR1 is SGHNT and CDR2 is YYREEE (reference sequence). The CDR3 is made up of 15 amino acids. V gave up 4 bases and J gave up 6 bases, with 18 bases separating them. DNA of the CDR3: TGTGCCAGCAGCGTCCCGGGACCAGTAAAGGATACGCAGTATTTT. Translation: CASSVPGPVKDTQYF.

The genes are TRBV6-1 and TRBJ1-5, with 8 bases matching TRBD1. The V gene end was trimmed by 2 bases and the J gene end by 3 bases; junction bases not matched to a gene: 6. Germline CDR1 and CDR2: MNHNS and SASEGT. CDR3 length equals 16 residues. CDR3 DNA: TGTGCCAGCAGTGAATTCGGGGACAGGTTCAATCAGCCCCAGCATTTT. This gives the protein CASSEFGDRFNQPQHF.

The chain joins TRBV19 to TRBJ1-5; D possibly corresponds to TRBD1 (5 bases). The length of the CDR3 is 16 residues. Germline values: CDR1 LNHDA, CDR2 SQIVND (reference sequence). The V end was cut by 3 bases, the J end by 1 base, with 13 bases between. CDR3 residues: CASSISSGVSNQPQHF. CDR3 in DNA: TGTGCCAGTAGTATCAGCTCGGGGGTGAGCAATCAGCCCCAGCATTTT. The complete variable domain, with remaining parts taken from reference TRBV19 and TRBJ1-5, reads DGGITQSPKYLFRKEGQNVTLSCEQNLNHDAMYWYRQDPGQGLRLIYYSQIVNDFQKGDIAEGYSVSREKKESFPLTVTSAQKNPTAFYLCASSISSGVSNQPQHFGDGTRLSIL.

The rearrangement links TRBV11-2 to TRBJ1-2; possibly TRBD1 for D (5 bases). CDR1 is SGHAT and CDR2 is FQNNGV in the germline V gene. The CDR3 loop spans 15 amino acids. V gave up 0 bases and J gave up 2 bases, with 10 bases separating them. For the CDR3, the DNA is TGTGCCAGCAGCTTAGAGGGCAGGGTCAACTATGGCTACACCTTC. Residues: CASSLEGRVNYGYTF. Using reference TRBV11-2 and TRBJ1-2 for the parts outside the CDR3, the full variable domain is EAGVAQSPRYKIIEKRQSVAFWCNPISGHATLYWYQQILGQGPKLLIQFQNNGVVDDSQLPKDRFSAERLKGVDSTLKIQPAKLEDSAVYLCASSLEGRVNYGYTFGSGTRLTVV.

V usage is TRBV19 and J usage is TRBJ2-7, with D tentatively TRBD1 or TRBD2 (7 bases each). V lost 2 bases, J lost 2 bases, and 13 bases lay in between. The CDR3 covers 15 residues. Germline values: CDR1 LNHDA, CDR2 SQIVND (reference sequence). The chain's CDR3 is CASSITGEGAYEQYF. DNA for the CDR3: TGTGCCAGTAGTATAACAGGGGAGGGAGCCTACGAGCAGTACTTC.

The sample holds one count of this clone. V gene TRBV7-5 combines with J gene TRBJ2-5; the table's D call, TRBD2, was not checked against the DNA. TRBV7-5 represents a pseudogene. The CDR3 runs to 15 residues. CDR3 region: CVRSPWTSGQETQYF. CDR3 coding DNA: TGTGTCAGAAGCCCCTGGACTAGCGGGCAAGAGACCCAGTACTTC.

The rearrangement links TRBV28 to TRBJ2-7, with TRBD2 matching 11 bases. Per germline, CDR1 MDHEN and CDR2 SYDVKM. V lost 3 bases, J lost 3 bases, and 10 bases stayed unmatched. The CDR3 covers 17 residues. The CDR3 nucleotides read TGTGCCAGCAGTTTTCCCCCACTAGCGGGAGTACACTACGAGCAGTACTTC. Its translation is CASSFPPLAGVHYEQYF.

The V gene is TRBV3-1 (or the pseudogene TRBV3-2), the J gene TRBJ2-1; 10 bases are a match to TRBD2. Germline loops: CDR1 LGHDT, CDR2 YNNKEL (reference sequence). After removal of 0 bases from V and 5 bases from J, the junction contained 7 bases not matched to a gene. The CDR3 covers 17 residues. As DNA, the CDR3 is TGTGCCAGCAGCCAAGATACGCGTCTAGCGGGAGACAATGAGCAGTTCTTC. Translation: CASSQDTRLAGDNEQFF.

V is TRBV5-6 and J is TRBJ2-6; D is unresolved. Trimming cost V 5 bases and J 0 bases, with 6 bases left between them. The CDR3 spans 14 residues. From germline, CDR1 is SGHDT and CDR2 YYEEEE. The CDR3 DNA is TGTGCCAGCAGAGTCTTCTCTGGGGCCAACGTCCTGACTTTC. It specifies CASRVFSGANVLTF. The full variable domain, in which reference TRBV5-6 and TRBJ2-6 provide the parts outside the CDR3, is DAGVTQSPTHLIKTRGQQVTLRCSPKSGHDTVSWYQQALGQGPQFIFQYYEEEERQRGNFPDRFSGHQFPNYSSELNVNALLLGDSALYLCASRVFSGANVLTFGAGSRLTVL.

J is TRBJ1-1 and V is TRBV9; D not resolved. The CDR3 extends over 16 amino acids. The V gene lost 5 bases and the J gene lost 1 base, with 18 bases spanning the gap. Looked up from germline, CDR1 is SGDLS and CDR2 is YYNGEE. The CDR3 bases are TGTGCCAGCAGACCCAGCACGCCGAATTCGAACACTGAAGCTTTCTTT. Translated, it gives CASRPSTPNSNTEAFF.

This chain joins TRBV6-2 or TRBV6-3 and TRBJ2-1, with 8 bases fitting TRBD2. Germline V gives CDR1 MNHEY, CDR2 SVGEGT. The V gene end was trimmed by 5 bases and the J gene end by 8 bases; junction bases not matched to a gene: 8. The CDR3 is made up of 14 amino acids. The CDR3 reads CASSGGLEVHEQFF. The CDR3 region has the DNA TGTGCCAGCAGTGGGGGACTAGAGGTCCATGAGCAGTTCTTC.

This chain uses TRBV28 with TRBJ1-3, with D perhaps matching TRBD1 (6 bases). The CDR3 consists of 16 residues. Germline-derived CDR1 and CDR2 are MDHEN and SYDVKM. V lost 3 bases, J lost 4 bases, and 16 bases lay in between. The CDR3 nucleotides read TGTGCCAGCAGTTTGAACGGACAGCCTTGGGGAAACACCATATATTTT. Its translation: CASSLNGQPWGNTIYF.